The entry below describes one T cell receptor beta chain. The data originate from a study of blood T cell repertoires in COVID-19. The overall study: Some COVID-19 samples were acute and others convalescent; all came from the United States, Italy and Spain. Sources were T cells, B-cell-depleted T cells, or PBMCs; the material itself was cDNA or gDNA.

Authors' processing steps: Reference gene primer amplification gave nucleated cell count estimates. Profiling relied on immunoSEQ multiplex PCR, and the TCRdb table lists in-frame clones only, not all of them. V and J calls plus clone size are reproduced from that table; the DNA served to infer D and trimming. The table lists 150,000 to 180,000 clones, about 73% of them singletons, with 1.5% to 2% in the top ten. V dropped 5 bases and J dropped 7; count of bases not matched to a gene: 10. CDR3 length: 15 amino acids. Germline assignment: CDR1 MNHEY and CDR2 SVGAGI. V gene TRBV6-5 combines with J gene TRBJ1-4; 7 bases map to TRBD1. The sample was peripheral blood. This sequence was found in a man of 80 years or more with acute or convalescent COVID-19. As DNA, the CDR3 is TGTGCCAGCAGTCCTAGGACGGGACAGACTGAAAAACTGTTTTTT. This codes for CASSPRTGQTEKLFF.